The source of this T cell receptor beta chain is a study of blood T cell repertoires in COVID-19. Overall study context: Some COVID-19 samples were acute and others convalescent; all came from the United States, Italy and Spain.

The protocol was immunoSEQ multiplex PCR, while the TCRdb copy is restricted to in-frame clones and leaves out a portion. The sample includes about 120,000 clones, about 80% of them seen just once. Germline V gene data show CDR1 as LNHDA and CDR2 as SQIVND (reference sequence). The CDR3 is 14 residues long. V was pared by 4 bases and J by 9 bases, with 9 bases of the junction left unmatched. The genes are TRBV19 and TRBJ2-1; 7 bases are a match to TRBD2. The TCR was taken from a woman aged 45-60 years with acute or convalescent COVID-19. Sequenced input: peripheral blood. The CDR3 loop reads CASSKWEGRGEQFF. The CDR3 bases are TGTGCCAGTAGTAAGTGGGAGGGCCGAGGTGAGCAGTTCTTC.